This paragraph reports one T cell receptor (beta chain). Antigen specificity is unknown. The data derive from a study of T-cell memory formation after mild COVID-19. General study results and limits: Still unconfirmed is whether the second-wave clones peaking on day 37 recognized SARS-CoV-2.

CDR3 length equals 11 residues. The V and J ends lost 5 bases and 4 bases respectively, with 6 bases between them. Germline CDR1 LNHDA, CDR2 SQIVND (reference sequence). In TCRdb, the 5' RACE reads were re-called with MiXCR into one record per CDR3 protein. This repertoire shows a few hundred thousand distinct CDR3 sequences, approximately 15% found once; its top ten account for roughly a fifth. The chain combines TRBV19 with TRBJ2-7; D is perhaps TRBD2 (5 bases). What was sequenced was PBMCs or a T cell subset sorted from them (not recorded which). The TCR originated in a man aged 18 to 29 who had mild COVID-19 (a few samples of this study predate the infection). Cell type and time point are not known. The CDR3 spells CASSGGYEQYF. The CDR3 bases are TGTGCCAGTAGTGGAGGTTACGAGCAGTACTTC.